These 8 T cell receptor beta chains share one sample of origin, sequenced in a study of PD-1 blockade in classical Hodgkin lymphoma. This sample's time point: cycle 4 day 1 (C4D1), after 6 weeks of nivolumab. Every patient experienced relapse after autologous stem cell transplantation, and brentuximab vedotin exposure varied. Data came from immunoSEQ multiplex PCR; TCRdb stores just in-frame clones and leaves some out. Among 90,000 to 140,000 clones listed, around 90% were seen once. Sequencing used peripheral blood mononuclear cells (PBMCs), obtained before the fourth cycle of nivolumab. The receptors stem from a human donor with classical Hodgkin lymphoma.

The chain carries TRBV2 and TRBJ2-1; no clear D gene. The germline V and J ends were trimmed by 8 bases and 5 bases, with 10 bases remaining between them. Germline CDR1 SNHLY, CDR2 FYNNEI. The CDR3 has 12 amino acids. CDR3 bases: TGTGCCAGCCACAGCCCAAACAATGAGCAGTTCTTC. Its protein is CASHSPNNEQFF. Full variable domain (remainder filled in from reference TRBV2 and TRBJ2-1): EPEVTQTPSHQVTQMGQEVILRCVPISNHLYFYWYRQILGQKVEFLVSFYNNEISEKSEIFDDQFSVERPDGSNFTLKIRSTKLEDSAMYFCASHSPNNEQFFGPGTRLTVL.

The rearrangement links TRBV10-3 to TRBJ1-1, with 9 bases matching TRBD1. The CDR3 extends over 13 amino acids. Germline CDR1 and CDR2: ENHRY and SYGVKD. J lost 1 base, V lost 6 bases, and 0 bases had no gene match. CDR3 residues: CAIRGQGNTEAFF. The CDR3 nucleotides read TGTGCCATCAGGGGACAGGGGAACACTGAAGCTTTCTTT.

V and J are TRBV28 and TRBJ1-4, with unresolved D. Looked up from germline, CDR1 is MDHEN and CDR2 is SYDVKM. Deletions cut 2 bases from V and 8 bases from J, with 18 bases between. This CDR3 is built from 16 residues. CDR3 region: CASSLGSGALREKLFF. The CDR3 DNA is TGTGCCAGCAGTTTAGGTTCGGGAGCCCTTCGGGAAAAACTGTTTTTT.

V is TRBV6-5 and J is TRBJ2-1, with D possibly being TRBD2 (6 bases). Germline CDR1 MNHEY, CDR2 SVGAGI. With 8 bases removed from V and 9 bases from J, the gap between germline ends came to 17 bases. This CDR3 has 13 amino acids. CDR3 residues: CASRDWQEAEQFF. In DNA form, the CDR3 reads TGTGCCAGCCGGGACTGGCAAGAAGCTGAGCAGTTCTTC.

The genes are TRBV15 and TRBJ2-7; 9 nucleotides align to TRBD1. CDR3 length: 14 residues. V was pared by 8 bases and J by 2 bases, with 7 bases of the junction left unmatched. From germline, CDR1 is LNHNV and CDR2 YYDKDF (reference sequence). The CDR3 region has the DNA TGTGCCACCGGACAGGGGATGGGCACCTACGAGCAGTACTTC. Amino acid sequence: CATGQGMGTYEQYF.

The chain employs TRBV29-1 and TRBJ1-2; D unclear. The CDR3 extends over 11 amino acids. CDR1 and CDR2 (germline): SQVTM, ANQGSEA. Trimming removed 1 base at V and 8 bases at J, with 8 bases between. The CDR3 loop is CSVEGLEGYTF. Written as DNA, the CDR3 is TGCAGCGTTGAAGGCCTCGAGGGCTACACCTTC.

The V and J genes are TRBV28 and TRBJ1-1; D is ambiguous. Per germline, CDR1 MDHEN and CDR2 SYDVKM. V was shortened by 4 bases and J by 0 bases, with 12 bases between the two germline ends. The CDR3 spans 15 residues. The CDR3 DNA reads TGTGCCAGCAGTTCTTACTACCCAGTGAACACTGAAGCTTTCTTT. It codes for CASSSYYPVNTEAFF.

This clone has only one observation. The V call is TRBV28, the J call TRBJ1-1; unclear D gene. The V end was cut by 2 bases, the J end by 5 bases, with 9 bases between. CDR1 is MDHEN and CDR2 is SYDVKM in the germline V gene. CDR3 length: 13 amino acids. The CDR3 sequence is CASSLNRMTEAFF. In nucleotides, the CDR3 is TGTGCCAGCAGTTTAAATAGGATGACTGAAGCTTTCTTT.